A single sample is the source of the 32 T cell receptor beta chains below, sequenced in a study of graft-versus-host responses after intestinal transplantation. Their target antigens are unknown. The table came from immunoSEQ multiplex PCR; TCRdb's copy has only in-frame clones and leaves some out. The table lists tens of thousands of clones, about 90% of them singletons, with roughly 0.099% in the top ten. The sequences come from unstimulated CD4+ T cells sorted from spleen or lymph node cells, collected before intestinal transplant. The receptors derive from a human donor who received an intestinal transplant.

The chain combines TRBV15 with TRBJ1-1; D is unclear. The V gene's germline CDR1 is LNHNV and CDR2 YYDKDF (reference sequence). V dropped 4 bases and J dropped 0 bases, with 18 bases sitting between them. CDR3 length: 17 amino acids. Written as DNA, the CDR3 is TGTGCCACCAGCACACCCCTGGGAGGCACTATGAACACTGAAGCTTTCTTT. Amino acid sequence: CATSTPLGGTMNTEAFF.

The V call is TRBV11-2, the J call TRBJ2-3; the D is unclear. CDR1 and CDR2 (germline): SGHAT, FQNNGV. Trimming stripped 3 bases from V and 4 bases from J, with 11 bases between. The CDR3 is made up of 14 amino acids. The CDR3 bases are TGTGCCAGCAGCTTTCGAGCCGATGCAGATACGCAGTATTTT. It codes for CASSFRADADTQYF.

The V gene is TRBV4-1, the J gene TRBJ1-2, with D tentatively TRBD1 (5 bases). The CDR3 has 16 residues. In germline, CDR1 is MGHRA, CDR2 YSYEKL. V was clipped by 0 bases and J by 5 bases, with 16 bases between them. The CDR3 is CASSQDFDRPGYGYTF. The CDR3 nucleotides are TGCGCCAGCAGCCAAGATTTCGACAGACCGGGTTATGGCTACACCTTC.

The J gene is TRBJ2-2, the V gene TRBV9; no reliable D call. The CDR3 is made up of 17 amino acids. Germline V lookup: CDR1 SGDLS, CDR2 YYNGEE. V was shortened by 0 bases and J by 6 bases, with 18 bases between the two germline ends. CDR3 amino acids: CASSVELAVLRAGELFF. DNA for the CDR3: TGTGCCAGCAGCGTAGAGTTAGCTGTCCTACGGGCCGGGGAGCTGTTTTTT.

The genes are TRBV7-2 and TRBJ2-7; D possibly corresponds to TRBD2 (7 bases). CDR3 length: 16 residues. CDR1 SGHTA and CDR2 FQGNSA come from the germline V gene. V gave up 3 bases and J gave up 3 bases, with 18 bases separating them. CDR3 residues: CASSFGFWGGNYEQYF. The CDR3 DNA is TGTGCCAGCAGCTTCGGGTTCTGGGGGGGCAACTACGAGCAGTACTTC.

This clone showed up just once. The V call is TRBV18, the J call TRBJ2-7, with no clear D. Germline CDR1 and CDR2: KGHSH and LQKENI. This CDR3 is built from 12 residues. The V end lost 3 bases, the J end lost 3 bases, and 6 bases lay between the germline ends. CDR3 loop: CASSPTSYEQYF. The DNA for the CDR3 is TGTGCCAGCTCACCGACAAGCTACGAGCAGTACTTC.

V is TRBV9 and J is TRBJ2-5; 7 positions match TRBD2. The CDR3 consists of 16 residues. The V segment lost 0 bases and the J segment 2 bases; nucleotides outside the gene matches: 7. Germline lookup yields CDR1 SGDLS and CDR2 YYNGEE. This CDR3 reads CASSVAPGGGQETQYF. In nucleotides, the CDR3 is TGTGCCAGCAGCGTAGCTCCAGGCGGGGGACAAGAGACCCAGTACTTC.

This chain connects TRBV7-9 to TRBJ1-6; 12 nucleotides line up with TRBD1. The CDR3 has 15 residues. Germline lookup yields CDR1 SEHNR and CDR2 FQNEAQ (reference sequence). After removal of 5 bases from V and 9 bases from J, the junction contained 5 bases not matched to a gene. Here the CDR3 DNA reads TGTGCCAGCAGCCCAGGGACAGGGGGCGGTTCACCCCTCCACTTT. Translation gives CASSPGTGGGSPLHF.

This chain uses TRBV5-1 with TRBJ1-1; no clear D gene. Germline CDR1 SGHRS, CDR2 YFSETQ. V lost 0 bases and J lost 7, with 10 bases in between. This CDR3 comprises 13 residues. The CDR3 coding sequence is TGCGCCAGCAGCTTGGAAACAGCCCGTGAAGCTTTCTTT. Translated: CASSLETAREAFF. Combining the CDR3 with reference TRBV5-1 and TRBJ1-1 gives the whole variable domain KAGVTQTPRYLIKTRGQQVTLSCSPISGHRSVSWYQQTPGQGLQFLFEYFSETQRNKGNFPGRFSGRQFSNSRSEMNVSTLELGDSALYLCASSLETAREAFFGQGTRLTVV.

This chain uses TRBV9 with TRBJ1-4; tentative D call: TRBD1 (5 bases). CDR1 and CDR2 (germline): SGDLS, YYNGEE. The CDR3 spans 14 residues. Trimming cost V 2 bases and J 2 bases, with 7 bases left between them. CDR3: CASSVRQTNEKLFF. The CDR3, as DNA: TGTGCCAGCAGCGTGCGACAGACTAATGAAAAACTGTTTTTT.

In its sample, this clone was seen once. The chain carries TRBV15 and TRBJ1-3, with D maybe TRBD1 (5 bases). Germline V gives CDR1 LNHNV, CDR2 YYDKDF (reference sequence). V lost 0 bases to trimming and J lost 4 bases, with 13 bases between them. There are 16 residues in the CDR3. Here the CDR3 reads CATSRDGPGLGNTIYF. The CDR3, as DNA: TGTGCCACCAGCAGAGATGGCCCGGGACTGGGAAACACCATATATTTT.

This chain links TRBV7-9 with TRBJ1-5, with D perhaps TRBD1 (5 bases). Germline V gene data show CDR1 as SEHNR and CDR2 as FQNEAQ (reference sequence). This CDR3 spans 15 amino acids. The V gene lost 5 bases and the J gene lost 1 base, with 12 bases spanning the gap. CDR3 amino acids: CASSLGGKSNQPQHF. The CDR3 DNA reads as TGTGCCAGCAGCCTCGGGGGGAAAAGCAATCAGCCCCAGCATTTT.

The chain links TRBV18 to TRBJ2-5; D is possibly TRBD2 (7 bases). The germline CDR1 and CDR2 sequences are KGHSH and LQKENI. V was clipped by 3 bases and J by 2 bases, with 10 bases between them. This CDR3 has 14 residues. The DNA for the CDR3 is TGTGCCAGCTCACCCGGGGGGCCACAAGAGACCCAGTACTTC. This translates into CASSPGGPQETQYF.

V gene TRBV20-1 combines with J gene TRBJ2-3; D not resolved. Trimming took off 7 bases at V and 5 bases at J, with 10 bases between the two ends. The CDR3 is made up of 11 amino acids. Germline V gene lookup returns CDR1 DFQATT and CDR2 SNEGSKA (reference sequence). The CDR3 region has the DNA TGCAGTGGTTCGAGCCGAGATACGCAGTATTTT. It yields the protein CSGSSRDTQYF.

CDR3 loop: CASSLGTGQDFSSYNSPLHF. CDR3 in DNA: TGTGCCAGCAGCTTAGGGACAGGTCAGGACTTCAGCTCCTATAATTCACCCCTCCACTTT. This chain joins TRBV7-6 and TRBJ1-6; 7 bases align to TRBD1. This CDR3 region has 20 residues. Germline CDR1 reads SGHVS; CDR2 reads FNYEAQ. After removal of 1 base from V and 0 bases from J, the junction contained 12 bases not matched to a gene.

This chain uses TRBV2 with TRBJ1-6, with a possible D match to TRBD1 (6 bases). The CDR3 sequence is 13 residues long. Trimming cost V 8 bases and J 7 bases, with 12 bases left between them. CDR1 SNHLY and CDR2 FYNNEI come from the germline V gene. The CDR3 sequence: CASVGQQNSPLHF. Written as DNA, the CDR3 is TGTGCCAGCGTTGGACAGCAGAATTCACCCCTCCACTTT.

In its sample, this clone was seen once. The chain joins TRBV6-4 to TRBJ1-4; TRBD1 might be the D (6 bases). CDR1 is MRHNA, CDR2 SNTAGT, per germline. V was pared by 7 bases and J by 7 bases, with 16 bases between. The length of the CDR3 is 14 residues. The CDR3 nucleotides are TGTGCCAGCACCCACCCCAGGGGAGCTGAAAAACTGTTTTTT. Translating it yields CASTHPRGAEKLFF.

Only a few counts were recorded for this clone. V usage is TRBV6-1 and J usage is TRBJ2-1, with D hard to call. CDR3 size: 12 residues. The V gene's germline CDR1 is MNHNS and CDR2 SASEGT. V lost 5 bases, J lost 5 bases, and 7 bases lay in between. In DNA, the CDR3 is TGTGCCAGCAGTCCCAGAAACAATGAGCAGTTCTTC. It specifies CASSPRNNEQFF.

This clone occurred once. CDR3 loop: CASSEVRQGSNEKLFF. The CDR3 DNA is TGTGCCAGCAGTGAAGTCCGACAGGGATCTAATGAAAAACTGTTTTTT. The V gene is TRBV6-1, the J gene TRBJ1-4; TRBD1 agrees at 7 bases. The CDR3 totals 16 residues. V trimming: 1 base; J trimming: 3 bases; junction bases outside the gene matches: 5. The germline CDR1 and CDR2 sequences are MNHNS and SASEGT.

The chain links TRBV5-4 to TRBJ1-2, with D uncertain. V gave up 0 bases and J gave up 3 bases, with 12 bases separating them. Germline V gene lookup returns CDR1 SGHNT and CDR2 YYREEE (reference sequence). The CDR3 length is 15 residues. The CDR3 DNA is TGTGCCAGCAGCTTGGGCACTACCCTCCACTATGGCTACACCTTC. This gives the protein CASSLGTTLHYGYTF.

The chain uses TRBV27 and TRBJ1-2, with D possibly being TRBD1 (5 bases). The CDR3 covers 14 residues. Germline CDR1 and CDR2: MNHEY and SMNVEV (reference sequence). V lost 6 bases to trimming and J lost 4 bases, with 15 bases between them. CDR3 protein: CASSPGRVRYGYTF. Here the CDR3 DNA reads TGTGCCAGCAGCCCCGGCAGGGTCCGCTATGGCTACACCTTC.

This clone was found a few times. The gene calls are TRBV6-5 and TRBJ1-2; D possibly corresponds to TRBD1 (5 bases). With 6 bases removed from V and 7 bases from J, the gap between germline ends came to 21 bases. The V gene's germline CDR1 is MNHEY and CDR2 SVGAGI. The CDR3 is 15 residues long. The DNA for the CDR3 is TGTGCCAGCAGCCTACCCCCCCCGGGGGGAGGTGGCTACACCTTC. Its protein is CASSLPPPGGGGYTF.

CDR3: CASTDREADYGYTF. CDR3 nucleotide sequence: TGTGCCAGCACCGACAGGGAGGCGGACTATGGCTACACCTTC. The rearrangement links TRBV6-5 to TRBJ1-2, with 7 bases that match TRBD1. The CDR3 is 14 amino acids. The germline V gene encodes CDR1 MNHEY and CDR2 SVGAGI. Losses at the gene ends were 7 bases for V and 3 bases for J; bases not matched to a gene: 8.

The chain couples TRBV19 to TRBJ2-2; TRBD1 matches at 7 bases. The CDR3 length is 15 residues. Germline values: CDR1 LNHDA, CDR2 SQIVND (reference sequence). Trimming cost V 7 bases and J 4 bases; bases outside gene matches: 9. CDR3 in amino acids: CASIGGRPFTGELFF. Here the CDR3 DNA reads TGTGCCAGTATAGGGGGCAGACCCTTCACCGGGGAGCTGTTTTTT.

The genes are TRBV6-6 and TRBJ2-1, with 8 bases lining up with TRBD2. The CDR3 runs 15 residues. J gave up 7 bases and V 0 bases, and 5 bases lay outside the gene matches. CDR1 and CDR2 from the germline V gene are MNHNY and SVGAGI (reference sequence). CDR3 loop: CASSYSAGGRNEQFF. CDR3 DNA: TGTGCCAGCAGTTACTCTGCGGGGGGCCGGAATGAGCAGTTCTTC.

This sequence joins TRBV18 and TRBJ1-6, with 9 positions matching TRBD1. Trimming removed 3 bases from V and 8 bases from J; junction bases left unmatched: 5. CDR1 KGHSH and CDR2 LQKENI come from the germline V gene. This CDR3 is built from 15 residues. The CDR3 reads CASSPGDRDYSPLHF. The CDR3, as DNA: TGTGCCAGCTCACCGGGGGACAGGGACTATTCACCCCTCCACTTT.

The V call is TRBV9, the J call TRBJ1-1; perhaps TRBD1 as D (5 bases). With 0 bases removed from V and 5 bases from J, the gap between germline ends came to 8 bases. Germline CDR1 and CDR2: SGDLS and YYNGEE. The CDR3 length is 13 residues. The CDR3 here is CASSVGRGTEAFF. CDR3 sequence (DNA): TGTGCCAGCAGCGTAGGACGGGGGACTGAAGCTTTCTTT.

The V gene is TRBV2, the J gene TRBJ1-2, with TRBD1 matching over 7 bases. This CDR3 spans 12 amino acids. J gave up 2 bases and V 7 bases, and 1 base lay outside the gene matches. In germline, CDR1 is SNHLY, CDR2 FYNNEI. CDR3 sequence (DNA): TGTGCCAGCAAACAGGGGAACTATGGCTACACCTTC. Translation gives CASKQGNYGYTF. Variable domain in full (rest from reference TRBV2 and TRBJ1-2): EPEVTQTPSHQVTQMGQEVILRCVPISNHLYFYWYRQILGQKVEFLVSFYNNEISEKSEIFDDQFSVERPDGSNFTLKIRSTKLEDSAMYFCASKQGNYGYTFGSGTRLTVV.

The genes are TRBV6-1 and TRBJ2-5; D is undetermined. The end of the DNA aligns better with TRBJ2-7, so the J call may be wrong. The CDR3 has 12 residues. Germline V gene lookup returns CDR1 MNHNS and CDR2 SASEGT. The CDR3 region has the DNA TGTGCCAGCAGTGCCCAGAACTACGAGCAGTACTTC. Residues: CASSAQNYEQYF.

This clone was counted a single time. CDR3 region: CAIRGQGPRWEQYF. DNA of the CDR3: TGTGCCATCAGAGGACAGGGGCCAAGGTGGGAGCAGTACTTC. V and J are TRBV10-3 and TRBJ2-5; 9 bases match TRBD1. There are 14 residues in the CDR3. Germline V gene sequence: CDR1 ENHRY, CDR2 SYGVKD. Germline trimming cut 6 bases from V and 11 bases from J; bases unmatched to any gene: 13.

The chain has TRBV19 and TRBJ1-5; 9 nucleotides align to TRBD1. The V segment lost 8 bases and the J segment 6 bases; nucleotides outside the gene matches: 8. The length of the CDR3 is 14 residues. Germline CDR1 reads LNHDA; CDR2 reads SQIVND (reference sequence). The CDR3 here is CASLKQGAGQPQHF. DNA of the CDR3: TGTGCCAGTCTCAAACAGGGGGCCGGTCAGCCCCAGCATTTT.

This chain joins TRBV7-9 and TRBJ2-5; D perhaps matches TRBD2 (6 bases). The CDR3 totals 13 residues. V was shortened by 3 bases and J by 2 bases, with 7 bases between the two germline ends. CDR1 is SEHNR, CDR2 FQNEAQ, per germline (reference sequence). CDR3 loop: CASSLGLQETQYF. The CDR3 nucleotides read TGTGCCAGCAGCTTGGGACTTCAAGAGACCCAGTACTTC.